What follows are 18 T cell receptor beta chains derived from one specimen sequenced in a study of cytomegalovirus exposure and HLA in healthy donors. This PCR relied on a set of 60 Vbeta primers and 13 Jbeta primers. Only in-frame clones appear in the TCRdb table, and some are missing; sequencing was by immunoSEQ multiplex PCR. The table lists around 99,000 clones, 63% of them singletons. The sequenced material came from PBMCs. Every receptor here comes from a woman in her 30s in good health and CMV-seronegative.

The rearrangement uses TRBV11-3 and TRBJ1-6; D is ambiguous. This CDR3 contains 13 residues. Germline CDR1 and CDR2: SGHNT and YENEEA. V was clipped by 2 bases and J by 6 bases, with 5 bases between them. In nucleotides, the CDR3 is TGTGCCAGCAGCTTAACCGGTAATTCACCCCTCCACTTT. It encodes CASSLTGNSPLHF.

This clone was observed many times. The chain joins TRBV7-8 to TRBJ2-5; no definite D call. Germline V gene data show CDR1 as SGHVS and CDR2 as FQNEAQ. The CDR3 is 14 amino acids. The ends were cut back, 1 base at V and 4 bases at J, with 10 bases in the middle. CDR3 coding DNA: TGTGCCAGCAGCTTAGTAGCTAGATCAGAGACCCAGTACTTC. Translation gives CASSLVARSETQYF.

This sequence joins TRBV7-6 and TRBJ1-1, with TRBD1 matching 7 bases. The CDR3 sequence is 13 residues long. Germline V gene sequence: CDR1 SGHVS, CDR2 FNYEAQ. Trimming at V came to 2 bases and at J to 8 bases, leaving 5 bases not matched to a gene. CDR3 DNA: TGTGCCAGCAGCTTAACGACAGGGAGAGAAGCTTTCTTT. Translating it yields CASSLTTGREAFF.

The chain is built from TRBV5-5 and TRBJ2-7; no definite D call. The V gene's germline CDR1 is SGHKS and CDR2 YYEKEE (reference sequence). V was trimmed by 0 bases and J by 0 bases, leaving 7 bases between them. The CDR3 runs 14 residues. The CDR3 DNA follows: TGTGCCAGCAGCTTGGGCGCAGGCTCCTACGAGCAGTACTTC. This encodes CASSLGAGSYEQYF.

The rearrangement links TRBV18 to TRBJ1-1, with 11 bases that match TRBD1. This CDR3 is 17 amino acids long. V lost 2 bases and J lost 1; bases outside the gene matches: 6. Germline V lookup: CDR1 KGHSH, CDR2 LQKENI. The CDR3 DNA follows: TGTGCCAGCTCACCAGGACAGGGGGCCGGATCGAACACTGAAGCTTTCTTT. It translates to CASSPGQGAGSNTEAFF.

CDR3 bases: TGTGCCAGCAGCTTAGGTCTCAGGGGAAAATCCTACGAGCAGTACTTC. It translates to CASSLGLRGKSYEQYF. The rearrangement joins TRBV13 to TRBJ2-7; the D gene is possibly TRBD1 (6 bases). Germline V CDR1 and CDR2: PRHDT, FYEKMQ (reference sequence). V lost 0 bases to trimming and J lost 1 base, with 13 bases between them. CDR3 size: 16 residues.

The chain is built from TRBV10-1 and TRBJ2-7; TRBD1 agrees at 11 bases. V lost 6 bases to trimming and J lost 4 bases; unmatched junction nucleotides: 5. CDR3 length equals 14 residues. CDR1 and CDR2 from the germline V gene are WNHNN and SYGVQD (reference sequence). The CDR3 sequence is CASSRTGGAYEQYF. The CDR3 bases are TGCGCCAGCAGCCGGACAGGGGGCGCGTACGAGCAGTACTTC.

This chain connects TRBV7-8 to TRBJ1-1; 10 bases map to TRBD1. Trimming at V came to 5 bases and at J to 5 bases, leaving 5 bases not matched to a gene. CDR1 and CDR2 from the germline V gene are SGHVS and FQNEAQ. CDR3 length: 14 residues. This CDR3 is CASSLRDRGTEAFF. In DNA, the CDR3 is TGTGCCAGCAGCCTCAGGGACAGGGGAACTGAAGCTTTCTTT.

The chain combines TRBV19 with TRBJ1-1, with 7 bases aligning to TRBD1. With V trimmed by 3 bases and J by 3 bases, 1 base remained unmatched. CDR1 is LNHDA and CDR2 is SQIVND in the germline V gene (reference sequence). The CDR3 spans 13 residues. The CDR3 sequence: CASSMRGHTEAFF. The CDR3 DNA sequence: TGTGCCAGTAGTATGAGGGGGCACACTGAAGCTTTCTTT.

CDR3 DNA sequence: TGTGCCAGCAGCGCCGGGCTAGCGGACACAGATACGCAGTATTTT. This gives the protein CASSAGLADTDTQYF. This chain joins TRBV7-3 and TRBJ2-3; TRBD2 matches at 7 bases. CDR3 size: 15 residues. The germline gives CDR1 SGHTA, CDR2 FQGTGA. V lost 5 bases to trimming and J lost 2 bases; unmatched junction nucleotides: 7.

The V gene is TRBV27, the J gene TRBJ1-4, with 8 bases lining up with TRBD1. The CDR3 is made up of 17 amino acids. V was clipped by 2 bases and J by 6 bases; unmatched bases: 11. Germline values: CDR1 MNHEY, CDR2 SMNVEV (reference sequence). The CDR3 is CASSLLKTGGGYEKLFF. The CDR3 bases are TGTGCCAGCAGTTTACTCAAAACAGGGGGAGGTTATGAAAAACTGTTTTTT.

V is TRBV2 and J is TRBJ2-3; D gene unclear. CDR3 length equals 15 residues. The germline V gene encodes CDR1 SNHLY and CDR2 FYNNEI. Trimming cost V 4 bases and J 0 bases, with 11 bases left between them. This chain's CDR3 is CASSGVIRSTDTQYF. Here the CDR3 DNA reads TGTGCCAGCAGTGGAGTGATCAGGAGCACAGATACGCAGTATTTT.

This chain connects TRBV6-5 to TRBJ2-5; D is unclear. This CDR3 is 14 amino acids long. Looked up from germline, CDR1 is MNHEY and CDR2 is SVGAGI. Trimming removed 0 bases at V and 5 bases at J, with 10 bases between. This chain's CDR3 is CASSYSYSVETQYF. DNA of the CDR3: TGTGCCAGCAGTTACTCTTACTCCGTTGAGACCCAGTACTTC.

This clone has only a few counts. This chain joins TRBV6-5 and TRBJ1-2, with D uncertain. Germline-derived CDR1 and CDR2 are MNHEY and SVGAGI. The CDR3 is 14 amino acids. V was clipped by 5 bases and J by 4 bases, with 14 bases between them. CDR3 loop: CASSVSQRPYGYTF. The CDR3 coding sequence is TGTGCCAGCAGTGTGAGCCAGCGCCCCTATGGCTACACCTTC.

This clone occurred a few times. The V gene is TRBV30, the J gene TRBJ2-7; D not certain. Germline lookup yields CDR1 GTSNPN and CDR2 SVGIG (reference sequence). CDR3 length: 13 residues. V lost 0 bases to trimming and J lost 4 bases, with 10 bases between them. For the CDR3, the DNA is TGTGCCTGGAGTGTACGTCCGCGATACGAGCAGTACTTC. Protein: CAWSVRPRYEQYF.

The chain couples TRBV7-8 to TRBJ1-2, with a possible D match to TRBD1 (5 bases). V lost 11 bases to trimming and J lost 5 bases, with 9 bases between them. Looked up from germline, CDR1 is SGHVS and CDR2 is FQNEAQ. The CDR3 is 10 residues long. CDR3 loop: CAVKGYGYTF. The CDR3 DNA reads TGTGCCGTGAAGGGGTATGGCTACACCTTC. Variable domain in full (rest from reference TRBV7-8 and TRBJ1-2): GAGVSQSPRYKVAKRGQDVALRCDPISGHVSLFWYQQALGQGPEFLTYFQNEAQLDKSGLPSDRFFAERPEGSVSTLKIQRTQQEDSAVYLCAVKGYGYTFGSGTRLTVV.

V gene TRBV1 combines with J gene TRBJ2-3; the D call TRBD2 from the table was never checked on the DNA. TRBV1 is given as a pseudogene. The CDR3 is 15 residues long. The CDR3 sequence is CTSSCGTSDTDTQYF. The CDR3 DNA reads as TGCACCAGCAGCTGCGGGACTAGCGATACAGATACGCAGTATTTT.

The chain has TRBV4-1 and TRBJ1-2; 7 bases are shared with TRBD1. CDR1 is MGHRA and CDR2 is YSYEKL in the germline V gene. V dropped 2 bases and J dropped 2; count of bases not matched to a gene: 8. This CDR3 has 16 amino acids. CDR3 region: CASSQSPGQINYGYTF. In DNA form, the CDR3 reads TGCGCCAGCAGCCAATCACCGGGACAGATAAACTATGGCTACACCTTC.